This T cell receptor beta chain was sequenced in a study of control samples from healthy donors and cancer patients (dated by TCRdb to about 2020). The library was generated by the immunoSEQ multiplex PCR assay. TCRdb's version of the immuneACCESS table is confined to in-frame rearrangements and falls short of the full clone set. An unresolved V gene accounts for under half of the shortfall where checked; the remainder is of unknown origin. This sample gives 150,000 or so clones in total; nearly 95% of them show up just once. About 2.4% of the sample is held by the ten biggest clonotypes. According to the germline V gene (reference sequence), CDR1 reads MNHEY and CDR2 reads SMNVEV. Trimming costs V 5 bases and J 10 bases, and their ends lie 18 bases apart. Measured from the cysteine to the phenylalanine, the CDR3 is 15 residues long. The entry retains the CDR3 DNA only, 45 bases that are in frame from base 1.

Remarks on this clone: The antigen this receptor binds is unknown. No much larger clonotype is one base removed from it; base qualities were not supplied.

In this chain, TRBV27 is recombined with TRBJ1-6; TRBD1 is perhaps the D gene, given 6 matching bases. The source of this sequence is a man aged 45-60 years in good health. The sequenced material came from blood. DNA sequence: TGTGCCAGCAGTCCCCCCTCAGGGGTGGGGTCACCCCTCCACTTT. Its protein is CASSPPSGVGSPLHF.